A single sample gave rise to the 11 T cell receptor beta chains below, sequenced in a study of T cells of healthy individuals. MiXCR was run by TCRdb on the 5' RACE reads, yielding one entry per CDR3 protein. This sample yields about 100,000 distinct CDR3 sequences, of which 15% to 20% are seen a single time; approximately 6% belongs to the top ten. These receptors were collected from a human donor in good health.

A word on this clonotype: The conserved closing phenylalanine or tryptophan is absent in this CDR3, likely reflecting a read error. V is TRBV6-5 and J is TRBJ2-3; D is perhaps TRBD1 (6 bases). This CDR3 is built from 14 residues. Trimming stripped 5 bases from V and 0 bases from J, with 9 bases between. Germline lookup yields CDR1 MNHEY and CDR2 SVGAGI. The CDR3 DNA reads as TGTGCCAGCAGTGTCGGACAGAGCACAGATACGCAGTATTGT. Its protein is CASSVGQSTDTQYC.

Ten or more counts support this clonotype. The chain couples TRBV6-2 or TRBV6-3 to TRBJ2-5; maybe TRBD1 (5 bases). This CDR3 is built from 15 residues. Germline V gives CDR1 MNHEY, CDR2 SVGEGT. V gave up 7 bases and J gave up 0 bases, with 15 bases separating them. In nucleotides, the CDR3 is TGTGCCAGCACCTCACCGACAGTATACCAAGAGACCCAGTACTTC. Encoded protein: CASTSPTVYQETQYF.

There are a few counts of this clonotype. The gene calls are TRBV20-1 and TRBJ1-5; possibly TRBD1 for D (6 bases). The germline V gene encodes CDR1 DFQATT and CDR2 SNEGSKA (reference sequence). Trimming took 5 bases from V and 4 from J, leaving 12 bases between them. The CDR3 has 13 amino acids. The CDR3 DNA reads as TGCAGTGCTCGGAACAGGGAGAATCAGCCCCAGCATTTT. Translation: CSARNRENQPQHF.

This clonotype was observed at least ten times. This sequence joins TRBV3-1 and TRBJ1-2; tentatively, D is TRBD1 (5 bases). The CDR3 sequence is 16 residues long. V lost 1 base to trimming and J lost 3 bases, with 15 bases between them. Germline lookup yields CDR1 LGHDT and CDR2 YNNKEL (reference sequence). The CDR3 DNA is TGTGCCAGCAGCCAAGTCGGGGAAGGGGAGGACTATGGCTACACCTTC. It codes for CASSQVGEGEDYGYTF.

This clonotype was observed many times. The chain combines TRBV1 with TRBJ2-3. TRBV1 is designated a pseudogene. The CDR3 has 14 amino acids. The CDR3 coding sequence is TGCACCAGCAGCCAAGATCCTTACACAGATACGCAGTATTTT. Protein product: CTSSQDPYTDTQYF.

This clonotype occurred a few times. The V call is TRBV25-1, the J call TRBJ1-6; no clear D gene. The V end lost 4 bases, the J end lost 9 bases, and 16 bases lay between the germline ends. The CDR3 totals 15 residues. CDR1 and CDR2 from the germline V gene are MGHDK and SYGVNS. CDR3: CASSAHLAGGSPLHF. The CDR3 DNA follows: TGTGCCAGCAGTGCCCATTTGGCTGGCGGTTCACCCCTCCACTTT.

The chain joins TRBV9 to TRBJ1-1, with 7 bases identical to TRBD1. Germline assignment: CDR1 SGDLS and CDR2 YYNGEE. The length of the CDR3 is 14 residues. The trim removed 6 bases at V and 1 base at J, leaving 6 bases unmatched. CDR3 sequence (DNA): TGTGCCAGCACCCGGGGACAGCCGAACACTGAAGCTTTCTTT. Its protein product is CASTRGQPNTEAFF.

This clonotype showed up just a few times. V gene TRBV28 combines with J gene TRBJ1-1, with unresolved D. V lost 1 base and J lost 1, with 7 bases in between. CDR1 and CDR2 (germline): MDHEN, SYDVKM. The CDR3 consists of 14 residues. The DNA for the CDR3 is TGTGCCAGCAGTTTATTACGCACGAACACTGAAGCTTTCTTT. It encodes CASSLLRTNTEAFF.

This clonotype was observed many times. The chain joins TRBV3-1 to TRBJ1-1; D might be TRBD1 (6 bases). This CDR3 has 14 amino acids. Germline V gene data show CDR1 as LGHDT and CDR2 as YNNKEL (reference sequence). The ends were cut back, 2 bases at V and 5 bases at J, with 12 bases in the middle. The CDR3 DNA is TGTGCCAGCAGCCAATCAGGGGCGCTGACTGAAGCTTTCTTT. As protein: CASSQSGALTEAFF.

This chain uses TRBV7-2 with TRBJ1-2, with D possibly being TRBD1 (5 bases). Between the trimmed V and J ends, which lost 1 base and 7 bases, there was a span of 13 bases. This CDR3 is 14 amino acids long. Germline CDR1 is SGHTA and CDR2 is FQGNSA. CDR3 amino acids: CASSLELGRGGYTF. The DNA of the CDR3 is TGTGCCAGCAGCTTAGAGCTGGGAAGGGGTGGCTACACCTTC. The whole variable domain, remainder taken from reference TRBV7-2 and TRBJ1-2, is GAGVSQSPSNKVTEKGKDVELRCDPISGHTALYWYRQSLGQGLEFLIYFQGNSAPDKSGLPSDRFSAERTGGSVSTLTIQRTQQEDSAVYLCASSLELGRGGYTFGSGTRLTVV.

This clonotype was observed a handful of times. The chain carries TRBV6-2 or TRBV6-3 and TRBJ1-1; D perhaps matches TRBD1 (5 bases). The germline V gene encodes CDR1 MNHEY and CDR2 SVGEGT. This CDR3 has 17 amino acids. Trimming took 2 bases from V and 1 from J, leaving 17 bases between them. CDR3 nucleotides: TGTGCCAGCAGTTACACGGTTTGGAGGGGCGAGAACACTGAAGCTTTCTTT. Translating gives CASSYTVWRGENTEAFF.